A single sample gave rise to the 29 T cell receptor beta chains below, sequenced in a study of blood T cell repertoires in COVID-19. The method was immunoSEQ multiplex PCR; TCRdb's version includes in-frame clones alone and lacks a portion of them. Of around 190,000 clones listed, approximately 86% are singletons. The material sequenced was peripheral blood. The origin of the receptors is a man in his forties or fifties with active or convalescent COVID-19.

The chain combines TRBV2 with TRBJ1-6, with 10 bases identical to TRBD1. The CDR3 length is 16 residues. Germline trimming cut 7 bases from V and 2 bases from J; bases unmatched to any gene: 5. CDR1 SNHLY and CDR2 FYNNEI come from the germline V gene. In DNA form, the CDR3 reads TGTGCCAGCACCCGGGACAGGGGAGCCTATAATTCACCCCTCCACTTT. Protein sequence: CASTRDRGAYNSPLHF.

A remark on this clone: The same CDR3 also results from other DNA sequences found in this sample. The chain couples TRBV9 to TRBJ2-5, with 8 positions matching TRBD1. Unmatched junction bases numbered 4, after V lost 4 bases and J lost 2 bases. Germline V gives CDR1 SGDLS, CDR2 YYNGEE. The CDR3 has 14 residues. The CDR3 region is CASSPRTGQETQYF. CDR3 nucleotides: TGTGCCAGCAGCCCCCGGACAGGGCAAGAGACCCAGTACTTC.

The chain employs TRBV7-9 and TRBJ1-2, with TRBD1 identical over 9 bases. V gave up 5 bases and J gave up 5 bases; unmatched junction bases: 6. The CDR3 totals 14 residues. The germline V gene encodes CDR1 SEHNR and CDR2 FQNEAQ (reference sequence). CDR3 region: CASSRQGETYGYTF. The CDR3 DNA reads TGTGCCAGCAGCCGACAGGGGGAAACGTATGGCTACACCTTC. Full variable domain (missing parts from reference TRBV7-9 and TRBJ1-2): DTGVSQNPRHKITKRGQNVTFRCDPISEHNRLYWYRQTLGQGPEFLTYFQNEAQLEKSRLLSDRFSAERPKGSFSTLEIQRTEQGDSAMYLCASSRQGETYGYTFGSGTRLTVV.

This chain connects TRBV5-1 to TRBJ1-6, with D maybe TRBD1 (5 bases). The CDR3 consists of 16 residues. Trimming cost V 4 bases and J 7 bases, with 18 bases left between them. Germline CDR1 and CDR2: SGHRS and YFSETQ. The CDR3 DNA reads as TGCGCCAGCAGCCCTGACAGAGCCATTGGGAATTCACCCCTCCACTTT. It encodes CASSPDRAIGNSPLHF.

The rearrangement links TRBV18 to TRBJ1-6; TRBD1 matches 7 bases. Germline V gives CDR1 KGHSH, CDR2 LQKENI. With 2 bases clipped from V and 6 bases from J, the junction kept 7 bases outside the gene matches. The CDR3 loop spans 16 amino acids. The CDR3 DNA follows: TGTGCCAGCTCACCAGAGGGGGCGCTCCTTAATTCACCCCTCCACTTT. Amino acids: CASSPEGALLNSPLHF.

V usage is TRBV19 and J usage is TRBJ1-5, with D maybe TRBD1 (5 bases). Per the germline V gene, CDR1 is LNHDA and CDR2 is SQIVND (reference sequence). CDR3 length: 15 residues. Trimming left V 3 bases short and J 2 bases short, with 11 bases between. The CDR3 region has the DNA TGTGCCAGTAGTATTCGTCAGGGTGGCAATCAGCCCCAGCATTTT. Translated: CASSIRQGGNQPQHF.

This sequence joins TRBV6-5 and TRBJ2-1, with 10 positions matching TRBD2. From germline, CDR1 is MNHEY and CDR2 SVGAGI. V was pared by 7 bases and J by 6 bases, with 9 bases of the junction left unmatched. CDR3 length equals 15 residues. Here the CDR3 DNA reads TGTGCCAGCACGAAAGCGGGAGGGTTGGTCAATGAGCAGTTCTTC. Translation: CASTKAGGLVNEQFF.

This chain links TRBV7-9 with TRBJ1-4, with D possibly TRBD1 on 5 matching bases. The germline V gene encodes CDR1 SEHNR and CDR2 FQNEAQ (reference sequence). This CDR3 has 17 residues. Trimming stripped 5 bases from V and 0 bases from J, with 16 bases between. In nucleotides, the CDR3 is TGTGCCAGCAGCCCACGCAGGGAACTTGCAACTAATGAAAAACTGTTTTTT. This sequence encodes CASSPRRELATNEKLFF.

The V gene is TRBV6-5, the J gene TRBJ2-7, with 9 bases lining up with TRBD1. Trimming cost V 4 bases and J 8 bases; bases outside gene matches: 6. The CDR3 length is 13 residues. Germline V gene data show CDR1 as MNHEY and CDR2 as SVGAGI. DNA of the CDR3: TGTGCCAGCAGTTCGACGGACAGGGGACAGCAGTACTTC. It codes for CASSSTDRGQQYF.

In its sample, this clone was seen a few times. J is TRBJ2-5 and V is TRBV6-1; TRBD2 aligns across 7 bases. The V segment lost 3 bases and the J segment 4 bases; nucleotides outside the gene matches: 8. The germline V gene has CDR1 MNHNS and CDR2 SASEGT. CDR3 size: 15 residues. In DNA, the CDR3 is TGTGCCAGCAGTGAGGGAGGGCTGGGCGGAGAGACCCAGTACTTC. Protein product: CASSEGGLGGETQYF.

The chain couples TRBV12-3 or TRBV12-4 to TRBJ1-6, with a tentative D call TRBD1 (6 bases). Trimming cost V 1 base and J 14 bases, with 9 bases left between them. The CDR3 length is 12 residues. CDR3 DNA: TGTGCCAGCAGTTTAGGATCAGGGGCCCTCCACTTT. Translating it yields CASSLGSGALHF.

V usage is TRBV3-1 (or the pseudogene TRBV3-2) and J usage is TRBJ1-1; D may be TRBD1 (6 bases). The CDR3 loop spans 14 amino acids. CDR1 is LGHDT and CDR2 is YNNKEL in the germline V gene (reference sequence). V shed 0 bases and J shed 5 bases, with 10 bases lying between them. CDR3 coding DNA: TGTGCCAGCAGCCAAGACAGGGGTACGACTGAAGCTTTCTTT. Its protein product is CASSQDRGTTEAFF.

The chain recombines TRBV7-2 with TRBJ2-7; 7 bases match TRBD1. Looked up from germline, CDR1 is SGHTA and CDR2 is FQGNSA. The J segment lost 4 bases and the V segment lost 4 bases, leaving 7 bases of the junction unmatched. This CDR3 has 14 residues. The CDR3 DNA reads TGTGCCAGCAGCTCCCGGACAGGAGCTTACGAGCAGTACTTC. Protein sequence: CASSSRTGAYEQYF. Complete variable domain (other parts from reference TRBV7-2 and TRBJ2-7): GAGVSQSPSNKVTEKGKDVELRCDPISGHTALYWYRQSLGQGLEFLIYFQGNSAPDKSGLPSDRFSAERTGGSVSTLTIQRTQQEDSAVYLCASSSRTGAYEQYFGPGTRLTVT.

This chain links TRBV28 with TRBJ2-3, with 7 bases aligning to TRBD1. This CDR3 comprises 14 residues. V lost 5 bases to trimming and J lost 1 base; unmatched junction nucleotides: 3. From germline, CDR1 is MDHEN and CDR2 SYDVKM. CDR3 protein: CASSEGQGTDTQYF. CDR3 nucleotide sequence: TGTGCCAGCAGTGAAGGACAGGGCACAGATACGCAGTATTTT.

Concerning this clone: The same CDR3 also results from other DNA sequences found in this sample. The genes are TRBV6-5 and TRBJ1-1; possibly TRBD1 for D (5 bases). The V end was cut by 4 bases, the J end by 0 bases, with 9 bases between. There are 14 residues in the CDR3. Germline V gene lookup returns CDR1 MNHEY and CDR2 SVGAGI. The CDR3 region has the DNA TGTGCCAGCAGTTCGGCAGGGATGAACACTGAAGCTTTCTTT. It is translated as CASSSAGMNTEAFF.

The gene calls are TRBV2 and TRBJ2-5; 8 positions agree with TRBD1. The CDR3 loop spans 13 amino acids. The V gene end was trimmed by 8 bases and the J gene end by 5 bases; junction bases not matched to a gene: 7. Germline lookup yields CDR1 SNHLY and CDR2 FYNNEI. CDR3 DNA: TGTGCCAGCGACAGGGGTAGGGGGGAGACCCAGTACTTC. This codes for CASDRGRGETQYF.

The gene calls are TRBV5-1 and TRBJ1-5, with a possible D match to TRBD1 (6 bases). Germline CDR1 SGHRS, CDR2 YFSETQ. This CDR3 comprises 14 residues. The V end was cut by 0 bases, the J end by 4 bases, with 8 bases between. The CDR3 DNA follows: TGCGCCAGCAGCTTGGGACAGGAAAATCAGCCCCAGCATTTT. As protein: CASSLGQENQPQHF.

This clone has just one count. This sequence joins TRBV7-9 and TRBJ1-5, with D perhaps matching TRBD1 (6 bases). The CDR3 is 15 amino acids. CDR1 and CDR2 from the germline V gene are SEHNR and FQNEAQ (reference sequence). Between the trimmed V and J ends, which lost 4 bases and 3 bases, there was a span of 13 bases. CDR3: CASSSSGTTNQPQHF. In DNA, the CDR3 is TGTGCCAGCAGCTCGTCAGGGACAACCAATCAGCCCCAGCATTTT. Variable domain in full (rest from reference TRBV7-9 and TRBJ1-5): DTGVSQNPRHKITKRGQNVTFRCDPISEHNRLYWYRQTLGQGPEFLTYFQNEAQLEKSRLLSDRFSAERPKGSFSTLEIQRTEQGDSAMYLCASSSSGTTNQPQHFGDGTRLSIL.

This sequence joins TRBV7-9 and TRBJ1-1; D unresolved. Trimming removed 8 bases at V and 0 bases at J, with 16 bases between. Germline CDR1 SEHNR, CDR2 FQNEAQ (reference sequence). The CDR3 runs to 15 residues. In nucleotides, the CDR3 is TGTGCCAGCGGACCGAGGGCTGGGATGAACACTGAAGCTTTCTTT. It is translated as CASGPRAGMNTEAFF.

The chain has TRBV7-9 and TRBJ1-6, with a weak D call TRBD1 (5 bases). V gave up 5 bases and J gave up 5 bases, with 13 bases separating them. The CDR3 is 15 amino acids. Germline V gene lookup returns CDR1 SEHNR and CDR2 FQNEAQ (reference sequence). As DNA, the CDR3 is TGTGCCAGCAGCACCCGGACAAGTAATAATTCACCCCTCCACTTT. Protein product: CASSTRTSNNSPLHF.

This chain connects TRBV6-4 to TRBJ2-1; 7 nucleotides line up with TRBD2. V shed 0 bases, J shed 4 bases, and the junction held 6 bases outside the gene matches. Per the germline V gene, CDR1 is MRHNA and CDR2 is SNTAGT. This CDR3 has 16 amino acids. DNA for the CDR3: TGTGCCAGCAGTGACTCTGAGACTAGCCTGTACAATGAGCAGTTCTTC. Residues: CASSDSETSLYNEQFF.

V usage is TRBV10-3 and J usage is TRBJ1-3; D is possibly TRBD1 (6 bases). The CDR3 runs 13 residues. Germline V gene data show CDR1 as ENHRY and CDR2 as SYGVKD. Trimming cost V 10 bases and J 1 base, with 11 bases left between them. The CDR3 reads CATRDISGNTIYF. In DNA, the CDR3 is TGTGCCACCAGGGACATTTCTGGAAACACCATATATTTT.

The chain combines TRBV5-1 with TRBJ1-2; D gene ambiguous. CDR1 is SGHRS, CDR2 YFSETQ, per germline. V was trimmed by 4 bases and J by 3 bases, leaving 13 bases between them. This CDR3 has 14 amino acids. The CDR3 sequence is CASSPPQAHYGYTF. The CDR3 DNA is TGCGCCAGCAGCCCCCCTCAGGCGCACTATGGCTACACCTTC.

The chain employs TRBV7-2 and TRBJ2-1, with D perhaps matching TRBD1 (5 bases). The CDR3 has 13 amino acids. V lost 5 bases and J 2 bases, leaving 7 bases between the germline ends. Per the germline V gene, CDR1 is SGHTA and CDR2 is FQGNSA. The CDR3 is CASSGATYNEQFF. The CDR3, as DNA: TGTGCCAGCAGCGGGGCAACCTACAATGAGCAGTTCTTC.

V gene TRBV5-1 combines with J gene TRBJ2-1; D unresolved. Trimming left V 0 bases short and J 4 bases short, with 5 bases between. The germline gives CDR1 SGHRS, CDR2 YFSETQ. The CDR3 is made up of 13 amino acids. The CDR3, as DNA: TGCGCCAGCAGCTTGGGGCTGTACAATGAGCAGTTCTTC. This translates into CASSLGLYNEQFF.

The V call is TRBV9, the J call TRBJ1-2; 7 bases match TRBD1. V trimming: 4 bases; J trimming: 8 bases; junction bases outside the gene matches: 23. Germline V gene sequence: CDR1 SGDLS, CDR2 YYNGEE. This CDR3 is 18 amino acids long. CDR3: CASSFNRDLRDRHWGYTF. The CDR3 nucleotides read TGTGCCAGCAGCTTTAACCGAGACCTCCGGGACAGACATTGGGGCTACACCTTC.

This clone was observed a single time. This sequence joins TRBV10-3 and TRBJ2-7; D may be TRBD2 (6 bases). Per germline, CDR1 ENHRY and CDR2 SYGVKD. Trimming stripped 0 bases from V and 5 bases from J, with 20 bases between. This CDR3 comprises 17 residues. CDR3 in DNA: TGTGCCATCAGTGAGTCGAAATATGAGTCGGGAGCGGACGAGCAGTACTTC. Residues: CAISESKYESGADEQYF.

The chain links TRBV6-5 to TRBJ1-2, with 9 positions matching TRBD1. Trimming at V came to 10 bases and at J to 8 bases, leaving 5 bases not matched to a gene. Germline V gene sequence: CDR1 MNHEY, CDR2 SVGAGI. The CDR3 has 11 residues. This CDR3 reads CATRTGDGYTF. The CDR3 DNA is TGTGCCACCCGGACAGGGGACGGCTACACCTTC.

The chain joins TRBV6-5 to TRBJ2-1; 7 positions agree with TRBD1. The CDR3 is made up of 16 amino acids. CDR1 MNHEY and CDR2 SVGAGI come from the germline V gene. The junction had 6 bases not matched to a gene; V was cut back by 4 bases and J by 0 bases. The CDR3 DNA sequence: TGTGCCAGCAGTTTAACCGGGACAGTCTCCTACAATGAGCAGTTCTTC. The encoded protein is CASSLTGTVSYNEQFF.